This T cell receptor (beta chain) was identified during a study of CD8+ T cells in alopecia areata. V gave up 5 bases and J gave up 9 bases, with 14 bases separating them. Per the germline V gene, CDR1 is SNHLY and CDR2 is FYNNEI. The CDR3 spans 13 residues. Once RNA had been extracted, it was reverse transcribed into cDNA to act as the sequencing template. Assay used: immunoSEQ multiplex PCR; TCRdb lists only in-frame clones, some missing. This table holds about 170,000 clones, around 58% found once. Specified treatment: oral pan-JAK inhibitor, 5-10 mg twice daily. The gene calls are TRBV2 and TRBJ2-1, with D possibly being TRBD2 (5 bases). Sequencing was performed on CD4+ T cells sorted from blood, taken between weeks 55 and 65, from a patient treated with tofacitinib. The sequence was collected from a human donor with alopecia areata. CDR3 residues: CASSYGELVEQFF. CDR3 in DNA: TGTGCCAGCAGTTATGGGGAGTTAGTTGAGCAGTTCTTC.